These 10 T cell receptor beta chains originate from one sample sequenced in a study of T cell repertoires in cytomegalovirus infection. No antigens are known for them. MiXCR, run by TCRdb on the reads, gives a single entry per CDR3 protein. The repertoire holds roughly 860,000 distinct CDR3 sequences, with approximately 30% as singletons. Sequencing used cultured CD8+ T cells from PBMCs, obtained from culture after CMV antigen stimulation. Every receptor here comes from a human donor in good health (CMV status not recorded). Some clones in this sample may be carry-over from other donors' samples.

This clonotype appeared a few times. The chain joins TRBV6-5 to TRBJ2-2; 9 positions agree with TRBD1. V shed 2 bases and J 6 bases; nucleotides not matched to a gene: 4. This CDR3 comprises 15 residues. Germline V gene lookup returns CDR1 MNHEY and CDR2 SVGAGI. CDR3 sequence: CASSYRTGDAGELFF. Written as DNA, the CDR3 is TGTGCCAGCAGTTACAGGACAGGGGATGCCGGGGAGCTGTTTTTT.

The sample holds many counts of this clonotype. CDR3 in amino acids: CASSFAGPNQPQHF. The CDR3 nucleotides read TGTGCCAGCAGTTTTGCTGGGCCAAATCAGCCCCAGCATTTT. The V call is TRBV12-3 or TRBV12-4, the J call TRBJ1-5; unclear D gene. V lost 3 bases and J 4 bases, leaving 10 bases between the germline ends. The CDR3 has 14 residues.

This clonotype has more than one count but fewer than ten. This chain joins TRBV7-9 and TRBJ2-5, with 10 bases fitting TRBD1. After removal of 8 bases from V and 5 bases from J, the junction contained 8 bases not matched to a gene. The germline V gene encodes CDR1 SEHNR and CDR2 FQNEAQ (reference sequence). The CDR3 consists of 14 residues. The CDR3 DNA reads as TGTGCCAGCGGACGGGACAGGGGATTGGAGACCCAGTACTTC. As protein: CASGRDRGLETQYF.

The V gene is TRBV6-6, the J gene TRBJ1-6; 9 bases are shared with TRBD1. V trimming: 0 bases; J trimming: 10 bases; junction bases outside the gene matches: 4. This CDR3 contains 15 residues. Germline values: CDR1 MNHNY, CDR2 SVGAGI (reference sequence). The CDR3 DNA follows: TGTGCCAGCAGTTACTCGGGACAGGGATTATCACCCCTCCACTTT. It codes for CASSYSGQGLSPLHF.

In this sample, this clonotype turned up a few times. The CDR3 sequence: CATSRDQLNSYEQYF. CDR3 sequence (DNA): TGTGCCACCAGCAGAGACCAACTAAACTCCTACGAGCAGTACTTC. The chain combines TRBV15 with TRBJ2-7; no clear D gene. V gave up 0 bases and J gave up 0 bases, with 9 bases separating them. The CDR3 runs to 15 residues. Germline V gene sequence: CDR1 LNHNV, CDR2 YYDKDF (reference sequence). Complete variable domain (other parts from reference TRBV15 and TRBJ2-7): DAMVIQNPRYQVTQFGKPVTLSCSQTLNHNVMYWYQQKSSQAPKLLFHYYDKDFNNEADTPDNFQSRRPNTSFCFLDIRSPGLGDTAMYLCATSRDQLNSYEQYFGPGTRLTVT.

This clonotype was observed a handful of times. J is TRBJ2-1 and V is TRBV9; possibly TRBD1 or TRBD2 for D (7 bases each). Trimming removed 3 bases at V and 7 bases at J, with 11 bases between. This CDR3 has 13 amino acids. Germline values: CDR1 SGDLS, CDR2 YYNGEE. The CDR3 region is CASSGQGGNEQFF. CDR3 coding DNA: TGTGCCAGCAGCGGACAGGGAGGGAATGAGCAGTTCTTC.

This clonotype was detected many times. CDR3 in amino acids: CASSPSSFYNEQFF. For the CDR3, the DNA is TGTGCCAGCAGTCCTTCCTCGTTTTACAATGAGCAGTTCTTC. The chain combines TRBV28 with TRBJ2-1; D not certain. The V and J ends lost 5 bases and 4 bases respectively, with 12 bases between them. The CDR3 extends over 14 amino acids. Germline CDR1 and CDR2: MDHEN and SYDVKM.

The V call is TRBV20-1, the J call TRBJ1-2; D may be TRBD1 (5 bases). The CDR3 covers 15 residues. Trimming pared 4 bases from V and 4 bases from J, leaving 19 bases between. Germline values: CDR1 DFQATT, CDR2 SNEGSKA (reference sequence). The CDR3 coding sequence is TGCAGTGCTAATCGGGACCCGAGGACAAGCTATGGCTACACCTTC. Amino acids: CSANRDPRTSYGYTF.

The V and J genes are TRBV12-3 or TRBV12-4 and TRBJ2-4, with D unresolved. V lost 3 bases and J 3 bases, leaving 12 bases between the germline ends. CDR3 length: 15 amino acids. CDR3 in DNA: TGTGCCAGCAGTTTCCACGAGGACCTCAAAAACATTCAGTACTTC. This encodes CASSFHEDLKNIQYF.

This clonotype came up a few times. This chain links TRBV4-1 with TRBJ1-2; unclear D gene. The ends were cut back, 1 base at V and 4 bases at J, with 13 bases in the middle. The CDR3 runs to 15 residues. Germline V gene data show CDR1 as MGHRA and CDR2 as YSYEKL. The CDR3 sequence: CASSQVGRILYGYTF. The CDR3 DNA is TGCGCCAGCAGCCAAGTGGGGAGAATTCTCTATGGCTACACCTTC.